This T cell receptor (beta chain) was identified in a study of T cell clonality in common variable immunodeficiency. Findings and caveats of the study: Compared with controls, CVID subjects had fewer shared TCRbeta clones. CVID subjects had higher TCRbeta clonality than healthy controls, most marked in about a third.

This CDR3 comprises 15 residues. Germline lookup yields CDR1 SGHTA and CDR2 FQGTGA. Trimming pared 0 bases from V and 5 bases from J, leaving 13 bases between. Ten or more counts support this clone. What it binds is not known. The read stops 3 residues short of the end of the CDR3; the missing end is completed from the germline J gene. Sequencing was performed with immunoSEQ multiplex PCR; in TCRdb, only in-frame clones are kept and a portion is missing. The sample has tens of thousands of clones, none seen only once. The sequenced material came from peripheral blood mononuclear cells. The origin of this receptor is a person aged 18 to 70 in good health. J is TRBJ2-5 and V is TRBV7-3; D possibly corresponds to TRBD2 (6 bases). CDR3 DNA, as far as it was read: TGTGCCAGCAGCTTAACGCGGGGTCACGGCGAGACC. This gives the protein CASSLTRGHGET. The full CDR3 sequence reads CASSLTRGHGETQYF.